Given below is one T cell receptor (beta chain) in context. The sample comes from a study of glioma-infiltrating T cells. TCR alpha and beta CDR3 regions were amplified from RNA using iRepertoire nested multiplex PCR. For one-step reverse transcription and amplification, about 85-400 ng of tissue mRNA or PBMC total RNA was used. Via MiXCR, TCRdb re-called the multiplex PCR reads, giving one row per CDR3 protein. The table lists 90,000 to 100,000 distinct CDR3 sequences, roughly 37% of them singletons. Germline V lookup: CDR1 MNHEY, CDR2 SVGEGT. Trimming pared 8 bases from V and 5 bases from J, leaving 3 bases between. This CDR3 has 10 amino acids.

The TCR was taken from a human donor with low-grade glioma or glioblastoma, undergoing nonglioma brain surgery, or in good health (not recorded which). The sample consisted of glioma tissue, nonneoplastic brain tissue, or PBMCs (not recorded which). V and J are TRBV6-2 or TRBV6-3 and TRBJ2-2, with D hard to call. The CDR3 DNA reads TGTGCCAGCCCAACCGGGGAGCTGTTTTTT. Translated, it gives CASPTGELFF.